A selection of T cell receptor beta chains follows, all from one sample in a study of long-term antiretroviral therapy in people with HIV. Method: immunoSEQ multiplex PCR; TCRdb's copy keeps in-frame clones and lacks some. This table holds about 30,000 clones, around 89% found once. Sequenced material: unsorted PBMCs, taken 0.5 years after starting antiretroviral therapy. All receptors derive from a woman between 18 and 29 years old with HIV. The CDR3 runs from the conserved cysteine through the conserved F or W. The D gene is left open where the match is weak. Part of the rows lack a size; the others show once, few, many or a class for expanded clones.

len	d_gene	v_gene	abundance	j_gene	CDR3nt	CDR3aa
15	.	TRBV4-1	.	TRBJ1-5	TGCGCCAGCAGCCGCCTACAGGAGTTCAATCAGCCCCAGCATTTT	CASSRLQEFNQPQHF
18	TRBD1	TRBV7-9	few	TRBJ1-5	TGTGCCAGCAGCCGAACCGGGACAGGGCTGAGAAGCAATCAGCCCCAGCATTTT	CASSRTGTGLRSNQPQHF
15	TRBD1	TRBV9	.	TRBJ2-5	TGTGCCAGCAGCGTAGAGGGGGCGGGTCAAGAGACCCAGTACTTC	CASSVEGAGQETQYF
15	TRBD1	TRBV6-5	.	TRBJ1-1	TGTGCCAGCGCCGATCCCGGGACAGGGAAGATTGAAGCTTTCTTT	CASADPGTGKIEAFF
15	TRBD2	TRBV9	.	TRBJ2-2	TGTGCCAGCAGCCCTACTCACAGCGGGGCCGGGGAGCTGTTTTTT	CASSPTHSGAGELFF
13	.	TRBV7-3	.	TRBJ1-5	TGTGCCAGCAGCTTAAAAGGGGATCAGCCCCAGCATTTT	CASSLKGDQPQHF
19	TRBD2	TRBV19	.	TRBJ2-7	TGTGCCAGTAGCGAAGAAATTTCTAGCGGGAGGGCCGTTCCCTACGAGCAGTACTTC	CASSEEISSGRAVPYEQYF
16	TRBD1	TRBV19	few	TRBJ1-5	TGTGCCAGTACCTTGACAGGGCTAAAGAGCAATCAGCCCCAGCATTTT	CASTLTGLKSNQPQHF
18	TRBD1	TRBV9	once	TRBJ2-3	TGTGCCAGCAGCGTAGTGGGACAGGGGACTTACGGCACAGATACGCAGTATTTT	CASSVVGQGTYGTDTQYF
13	.	TRBV6-6	.	TRBJ2-2	TGTGCCAGCAGTTACAGCCCGGAAGGGGAGCTGTTTTTT	CASSYSPEGELFF
13	.	TRBV29-1	.	TRBJ1-2	TGCAGCGTTACCAACCGGGGGGGCTATGGCTACACCTTC	CSVTNRGGYGYTF
10	TRBD1	TRBV6-1	.	TRBJ2-7	TGTGCCAGCGGGACAGTCGAGCAGTACTTC	CASGTVEQYF
15	.	TRBV6-5	once	TRBJ2-3	TGTGCCAGCAGTTACGAGGGAGCAAGCGGGGATACGCAGTATTTT	CASSYEGASGDTQYF
13	.	TRBV6-1	.	TRBJ2-5	TGTGCCAGCACGTATACAGGGCGGGAGACCCAGTACTTC	CASTYTGRETQYF
15	.	TRBV7-2	.	TRBJ1-2	TGTGCCAGCAGCCTCAACCGTCGGGGGCCGGGAGGCTACACCTTC	CASSLNRRGPGGYTF
15	TRBD2	TRBV7-2	.	TRBJ2-7	TGTGCCAGCAGCTTTGGTAGCGGGAGTCTTTACGAGCAGTACTTC	CASSFGSGSLYEQYF
13	.	TRBV11-2	.	TRBJ2-5	TGTGCCAGCAGCGTCGGGGACCCTGAGACCCAGTACTTC	CASSVGDPETQYF
13	.	TRBV7-9	.	TRBJ2-2	TGTGCCAGCAGCCGCGATTACTTCGGGGAGCTGTTTTTT	CASSRDYFGELFF
15	.	TRBV5-4	.	TRBJ2-5	TGTGCCAGCAGCTTGCACGGGTCTCTCGAAGGGACCCAGTACTTC	CASSLHGSLEGTQYF
14	.	TRBV7-3	.	TRBJ2-3	TGTGCCAGCAGCTTAAGCGGGCCCACAGATACGCAGTATTTT	CASSLSGPTDTQYF
16	TRBD1	TRBV5-5	.	TRBJ2-5	TGTGCCAGCATTCCGGGACAGGGCGAAGGGAGGGAGACCCAGTACTTC	CASIPGQGEGRETQYF
15	.	TRBV27	.	TRBJ2-1	TGTGCCAGCAGTTTAAGAGGGACACCCGCTTTGAAGCAGTTCTTC	CASSLRGTPALKQFF
15	.	TRBV21-1	.	TRBJ2-3	TGTGCCAGCACCAAAACAGGGAAAAGAGCAGATACGCAGTATTTT	CASTKTGKRADTQYF
15	.	TRBV6-6	once	TRBJ2-7	TGTGCCAGCAGTTCGGCCGGGATGGGTCTAGGGGAGCAGTACTTC	CASSSAGMGLGEQYF
15	.	TRBV14	.	TRBJ1-3	TGTGCCAGCAGCCAAGTTCAAGGCGCCGGAAACACCATATATTTT	CASSQVQGAGNTIYF
15	.	TRBV5-8	few	TRBJ1-2	TGTGCCAGGAACGAGGGACAACGGAGGGACTATGGCTACACCTTC	CARNEGQRRDYGYTF
14	.	TRBV5-1	.	TRBJ2-1	TGCGCCAGCAGGAGGGCTGATCCCCAGAATGAGCAGTTCTTC	CASRRADPQNEQFF